This passage covers 8 T cell receptor beta chains from one sample sequenced in a study of tumor-infiltrating lymphocytes in primary liver carcinoma. The input was roughly 0.5 ug total RNA; TCR beta cDNA was made from it with a constant-region primer. A slightly modified ARM-PCR protocol with three nested multiplex PCR rounds produced these TCR beta libraries. Both of the initial two PCR rounds ran for about 11 cycles and employed TRBV1-TRBV30 forward primers alongside a C-beta reverse primer. TCRdb passed the multiplex PCR reads through MiXCR, listing each CDR3 protein once. The data contain 70,000 to 75,000 distinct CDR3 sequences, about 70% of them singletons. Co-extracting RNA and DNA was done with about 18-33 mg of unsorted bulk tissue as input. The source material was liver tumor tissue from sampling region 4. Subset specified: tumor region T4, right-lateral pole. These receptors all come from a middle-aged man with primary liver carcinoma and hepatitis B virus infection.

Concerning this clonotype itself: A junction end diverges from the germline sequence, so it may reflect a read error. The chain carries TRBV11-2 and TRBJ2-1, with D hard to call. The CDR3 consists of 14 residues. Germline assignment: CDR1 SGHAT and CDR2 FQNNGV. The DNA of the CDR3 is TGTGCCAGCAGCCTCGATAGGTGGGCGGTTGAGCCGTTCTTC. This translates into CASSLDRWAVEPFF.

To note about this clonotype: A read error may explain this, as a much larger clone is one base away. This chain uses TRBV28 with TRBJ2-7; D might be TRBD1 (6 bases). Germline-derived CDR1 and CDR2 are MDHEN and SYDVKM. CDR3 size: 15 residues. CDR3 in amino acids: CTSSPTGTKPYEQYF. The DNA of the CDR3 is TGTACCAGCAGTCCAACCGGGACAAAGCCCTACGAGCAGTACTTC.

Worth noting for this clonotype: The junction shows a germline mismatch at one end, possibly a read error. The J gene is TRBJ2-7, the V gene TRBV11-2, with TRBD1 as a possible D gene (5 bases). The CDR3 contains 12 residues. Per germline, CDR1 SGHAT and CDR2 FQNNGV. For the CDR3, the DNA is TGTGCCAGCGGCCTCCTGTGGGGCGAACAGTATTTC. Translated: CASGLLWGEQYF.

Note on this clonotype: The junction shows a germline mismatch at one end, possibly a read error. The J gene is TRBJ1-5, the V gene TRBV11-2; no firm D call. The germline gives CDR1 SGHAT, CDR2 FQNNGV. The CDR3 has 14 residues. CDR3: CASNTGRFPGPQRF. The CDR3 bases are TGTGCCAGCAACACCGGACGGTTTCCCGGGCCCCAGCGTTTT.

In the case of this clonotype: This may be a read error, as it is one base from a much larger clone. The chain combines TRBV30 with TRBJ2-5; the D gene is possibly TRBD2 (5 bases). This CDR3 is built from 15 residues. Looked up from germline, CDR1 is GTSNPN and CDR2 is SVGIG (reference sequence). CDR3 sequence reads: CARSNLLGAKETQYF. Written as DNA, the CDR3 is TGTGCCAGGAGCAATTTGCTGGGAGCCAAAGAGACCCAGTACTTC.

This clonotype appeared once. The chain has TRBV6-5 and TRBJ2-3; D assignment may be TRBD1 or TRBD2 (8 bases each). CDR1 and CDR2 from the germline V gene are MNHEY and SVGAGI. The V and J ends lost 6 bases and 11 bases respectively, with 21 bases between them. The CDR3 totals 14 residues. CDR3 loop: CASRGQGAGDVQYF. CDR3 sequence (DNA): TGTGCCAGCAGAGGACAGGGAGCGGGAGATGTGCAGTATTTT.

The chain couples TRBV21-1 to TRBJ2-1. TRBV21-1 is reported as a pseudogene. The CDR3 is 12 amino acids. The CDR3 sequence: CASNKDYNEQFF. DNA of the CDR3: TGTGCCAGCAACAAAGACTACAATGAGCAGTTCTTC.

Regarding this clonotype: Without the conserved terminal phenylalanine or tryptophan, this CDR3 likely stems from a read error. The V gene is TRBV10-3, the J gene TRBJ1-5; possibly TRBD1 for D (6 bases). This CDR3 region has 13 residues. CDR1 is ENHRY, CDR2 SYGVKD, per germline. Deletions cut 4 bases from V and 7 bases from J, with 11 bases between. The CDR3 protein is CAISVDSQQPQHL. In DNA, the CDR3 is TGTGCCATCAGTGTGGACAGCCAGCAGCCCCAGCATCTT.